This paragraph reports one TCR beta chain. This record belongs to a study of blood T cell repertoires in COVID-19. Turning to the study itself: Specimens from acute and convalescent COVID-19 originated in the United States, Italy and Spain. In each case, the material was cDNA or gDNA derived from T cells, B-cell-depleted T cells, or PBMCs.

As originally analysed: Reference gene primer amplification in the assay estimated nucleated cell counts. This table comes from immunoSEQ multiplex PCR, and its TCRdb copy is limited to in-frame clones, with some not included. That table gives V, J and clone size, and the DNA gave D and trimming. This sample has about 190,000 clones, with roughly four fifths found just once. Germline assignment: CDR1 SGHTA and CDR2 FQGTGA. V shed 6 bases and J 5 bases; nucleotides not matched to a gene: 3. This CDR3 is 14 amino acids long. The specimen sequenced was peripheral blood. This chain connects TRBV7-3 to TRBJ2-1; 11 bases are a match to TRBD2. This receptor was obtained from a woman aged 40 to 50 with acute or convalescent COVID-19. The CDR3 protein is CASSLAGGNNEQFF. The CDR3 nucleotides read TGTGCCAGCAGTTTAGCGGGGGGGAACAATGAGCAGTTCTTC.